A selection of T cell receptor beta chains follows, all from one sample in a study of a mutant IDH1 vaccine in newly diagnosed glioma. Sequenced by immunoSEQ multiplex PCR; TCRdb stores in-frame clones only, minus some. The data contain some 28,000 clones, roughly four fifths of them singletons. These TCRs' antigens remain unknown. This specimen consisted of PBMCs, obtained from a glioma patient whose treatment included an IDH1 peptide vaccine. The receptors were gathered from a woman in her twenties or thirties with glioma. The CDR3 runs from the conserved cysteine through the conserved F or W. The order of the fields is V gene, CDR3 protein.

>TRBV5-4
CASTSRGGETQYF
>TRBV2
CASSESGGLTYEQYF
>TRBV29-1
CSVEGLAGGPIGEQFF
>TRBV4-1
CASSPDVDSQANYGYTF
>TRBV19
CATRTGNTEAFF
>TRBV7-9
CASSFRQGTNTEAFF
>TRBV7-9
CASSALQGAREKLFF
>TRBV6-1
CASRRPGLEQYF
>TRBV30
CASKGQGNTEAFF
>TRBV29-1
CSVARDGVQVEQYF
>TRBV5-6
CASSLFRSSGGEVYEQYF
>TRBV14
CASSSRGPRFASGANVLTF
>TRBV6-5
CASSYFSSGGADTQYF
>TRBV4-3
CASSPGLAGYYEQYF
>TRBV25-1
CASSEYGPGALWYF
>TRBV7-8
CASSLGPPSSGGDEQFF
>TRBV11-2
CASSSTRLAGGQEFF
>TRBV29-1
CSVVCETGELFF
>TRBV7-9
CASSHSPLFEAFF
>TRBV5-4
CASSKDRGEYQPQHF
>TRBV10-3
CAISERGDSFYEQYF
>TRBV6-5
CASSYSWAQGEKLFF
>TRBV6-1
CASSEAPGWDYEQYF
>TRBV19
CASSMPLKQGQDKNIQYF
>TRBV19
CASSRLEVRGELFF
>TRBV30
CAWTPGAAEGNTIYF
>TRBV11-2
CASSLNGGALETQYF